This TCR beta chain is drawn from a study of T cells in Graves' hyperthyroidism and ophthalmopathy. The source material, RNA transcripts, was used to amplify TCR beta CDR3 regions. HTBI primers were the set used in a first-round RT-PCR of the TCR CDR3. TCRdb processed the multiplex PCR reads anew with MiXCR; each CDR3 protein has one entry. The profile shows about 52,000 distinct CDR3 sequences, approximately 52% of them singletons. This clonotype was picked up a small number of times. With 3 bases removed from V and 1 base from J, the gap between germline ends came to 9 bases. The germline CDR1 and CDR2 sequences are MDHEN and SYDVKM. The CDR3 is 15 residues long.

Sequencing was done on a sample of blood. This clonotype originated in a woman in her forties or fifties with Graves' ophthalmopathy. The chain couples TRBV28 to TRBJ2-2; D remains ambiguous. The CDR3 DNA reads TGTGCCAGCAGTTTCGCGCGACTGAACACCGGGGAGCTGTTTTTT. Protein product: CASSFARLNTGELFF.